The 11 T cell receptor beta chains below were found in one sample sequenced in a study of blood T cell repertoires in COVID-19 (dated by TCRdb to about 2020). The library relied on the immunoSEQ multiplex PCR assay. TCRdb re-hosts the immuneACCESS table, in-frame sequences only. Its copies lack some clones; in the studies checked, an unresolved V gene accounts for under half of them, and the cause for the rest is not known. This sample comprises 200,000 to 250,000 clones, about 84% of them detected only once. About 8.3% of the sample is held by the ten biggest clonotypes. The sequenced sample was peripheral blood. Receptors originate from a woman aged 80 or older with COVID-19, enrolled during active disease.

The gene calls are TRBV7-9 and TRBJ2-2; 11 nucleotides match TRBD2. The CDR3 contains 17 residues. J gave up 4 bases and V 4 bases, and 8 bases lay outside the gene matches. Germline V CDR1 and CDR2: SEHNR, FQNEAQ (reference sequence). For the CDR3, the DNA is TGTGCCAGCAGCTCTATAGCGGGAGGGCCCGCCACCGGGGAGCTGTTTTTT. Encoded protein: CASSSIAGGPATGELFF. Using reference TRBV7-9 and TRBJ2-2 for the parts outside the CDR3, the full variable domain is DTGVSQNPRHKITKRGQNVTFRCDPISEHNRLYWYRQTLGQGPEFLTYFQNEAQLEKSRLLSDRFSAERPKGSFSTLEIQRTEQGDSAMYLCASSSIAGGPATGELFFGEGSRLTVL.

This clone was counted a single time. The chain is built from TRBV28 and TRBJ2-7; D not resolved. The CDR3 sequence is 13 residues long. Looked up from germline, CDR1 is MDHEN and CDR2 is SYDVKM. V shed 4 bases and J shed 5 bases, with 12 bases lying between them. In DNA form, the CDR3 reads TGTGCCAGCAGTTCGCCTCACCTAGACGAGCAGTACTTC. Translation: CASSSPHLDEQYF.

This chain links TRBV18 with TRBJ2-7, with TRBD2 identical over 7 bases. This CDR3 contains 15 residues. The J segment lost 2 bases and the V segment lost 3 bases, leaving 7 bases of the junction unmatched. Germline assignment: CDR1 KGHSH and CDR2 LQKENI. The CDR3 nucleotides are TGTGCCAGCTCACCGGGAGGGAGTCTGGCCTACGAGCAGTACTTC. Amino acid sequence: CASSPGGSLAYEQYF.

This sequence joins TRBV7-6 and TRBJ2-5; D may be TRBD2 (7 bases). The CDR3 runs to 16 residues. CDR1 SGHVS and CDR2 FNYEAQ come from the germline V gene. V was pared by 5 bases and J by 5 bases, with 21 bases between. CDR3 bases: TGTGCCAGCAGCCTCCGCCTTGGGGGGGGCGAGGAGACCCAGTACTTC. The encoded protein is CASSLRLGGGEETQYF.

CDR3 in amino acids: CASSPQGGETQYF. CDR3 DNA: TGTGCCAGCAGCCCCCAGGGGGGAGAGACCCAGTACTTC. The J gene is TRBJ2-5, the V gene TRBV12-3 or TRBV12-4, with TRBD1 as a possible D gene (7 bases). The CDR3 has 13 residues. Trimming cost V 6 bases and J 4 bases, with 12 bases left between them.

This rearrangement joins TRBV6-5 to TRBJ1-2, with D uncertain. Trimming pared 7 bases from V and 8 bases from J, leaving 14 bases between. CDR1 and CDR2 (germline): MNHEY, SVGAGI. CDR3 length: 12 amino acids. The CDR3 coding sequence is TGTGCCAGCACTCACCCTGGTGAGGGCTACACCTTC. Its protein is CASTHPGEGYTF.

J is TRBJ1-3 and V is TRBV7-3; 8 bases align to TRBD1. Trimming cost V 6 bases and J 0 bases; bases outside gene matches: 4. The length of the CDR3 is 15 residues. Germline V lookup: CDR1 SGHTA, CDR2 FQGTGA. CDR3 in amino acids: CASSITGGSGNTIYF. The DNA for the CDR3 is TGTGCCAGCAGTATCACAGGGGGCTCTGGAAACACCATATATTTT. Variable domain in full (rest from reference TRBV7-3 and TRBJ1-3): GAGVSQTPSNKVTEKGKYVELRCDPISGHTALYWYRQSLGQGPEFLIYFQGTGAADDSGLPNDRFFAVRPEGSVSTLKIQRTERGDSAVYLCASSITGGSGNTIYFGEGSWLTVV.

This chain uses TRBV15 with TRBJ2-7; 12 nucleotides line up with TRBD2. After removal of 0 bases from V and 0 bases from J, the junction contained 18 bases not matched to a gene. The CDR3 sequence is 22 residues long. The germline V gene encodes CDR1 LNHNV and CDR2 YYDKDF (reference sequence). The chain's CDR3 is CATSRDMGLAGLSPGNSYEQYF. The CDR3 DNA sequence: TGTGCCACCAGCAGAGATATGGGACTAGCGGGCCTGTCCCCTGGGAACTCCTACGAGCAGTACTTC.

The chain has TRBV6-1 and TRBJ1-5, with a weak D call TRBD1 (5 bases). The V gene lost 0 bases and the J gene lost 4 bases, with 7 bases spanning the gap. This CDR3 is built from 14 residues. Germline assignment: CDR1 MNHNS and CDR2 SASEGT. Here the CDR3 DNA reads TGTGCCAGCAGTGAAGCAGGGACTAATCAGCCCCAGCATTTT. This gives the protein CASSEAGTNQPQHF.

V gene TRBV21-1 combines with J gene TRBJ1-5; the DNA was not used to check the table's D call, TRBD1. TRBV21-1 represents a pseudogene. The CDR3 is 17 amino acids. The CDR3 region is CASSKVRQVYSNQPQHF. The DNA for the CDR3 is TGTGCCAGCAGCAAAGTCCGACAGGTCTATAGCAATCAGCCCCAGCATTTT.

In its sample, this clone was seen a few times. The chain couples TRBV3-1 (or the pseudogene TRBV3-2) to TRBJ1-1, with a tentative D call TRBD1 (6 bases). Germline V gene data show CDR1 as LGHDT and CDR2 as YNNKEL (reference sequence). With 3 bases removed from V and 1 base from J, the gap between germline ends came to 9 bases. This CDR3 is built from 14 residues. The CDR3 DNA sequence: TGTGCCAGCAGCCACTTGACAGGGAACACTGAAGCTTTCTTT. Its translation is CASSHLTGNTEAFF.